This T cell receptor (beta chain) was sequenced for a study of PD-1 blockade in classical Hodgkin lymphoma. Clones were sequenced by immunoSEQ multiplex PCR, and TCRdb holds only the in-frame ones, with some missing. The repertoire holds tens of thousands of clones, with around 80% as singletons. All patients experienced relapse after autologous stem cell transplantation, and brentuximab vedotin exposure was variable. CDR3 length equals 16 residues. The trim removed 2 bases at V and 2 bases at J, leaving 5 bases unmatched. Germline CDR1 SGHNT, CDR2 YYREEE (reference sequence). A remark on this clone: Its target is not known.

Study conclusions and caveats: Relapsed/refractory patients reportedly had the lowest baseline TCR diversity, below newly diagnosed patients, who were below healthy donors.

The material sequenced was peripheral blood mononuclear cells (PBMCs), taken at baseline. This receptor was taken from a human donor with classical Hodgkin lymphoma. This rearrangement joins TRBV5-4 to TRBJ2-5; 11 bases fit TRBD2. The CDR3 here is CASSLPGLAAQETQYF. As DNA, the CDR3 is TGTGCCAGCAGCTTACCGGGACTAGCGGCACAAGAGACCCAGTACTTC. The full variable domain, with the rest looked up from reference TRBV5-4 and TRBJ2-5, is ETGVTQSPTHLIKTRGQQVTLRCSSQSGHNTVSWYQQALGQGPQFIFQYYREEENGRGNFPPRFSGLQFPNYSSELNVNALELDDSALYLCASSLPGLAAQETQYFGPGTRLLVL.